The 10 T cell receptor beta chains listed next were all sequenced from one sample in a study of blood T cell repertoires in COVID-19. Sequencing used immunoSEQ multiplex PCR; TCRdb keeps in-frame clones, though not all of them. The sample holds about 170,000 clones, around 83% seen once. Specimen: peripheral blood. The source of these receptors is a woman between 70 and 85 years old who had recovered from COVID-19.

V and J are TRBV18 and TRBJ1-1; possibly TRBD1 for D (6 bases). V was cut by 4 bases and J by 4 bases, with 19 bases left in between. The germline V gene has CDR1 KGHSH and CDR2 LQKENI. This CDR3 is built from 16 residues. CDR3 sequence (DNA): TGTGCCAGCTCACAAGGACCGGGGAGGGGGGGCACTGAAGCTTTCTTT. The encoded protein is CASSQGPGRGGTEAFF.

The chain employs TRBV18 and TRBJ1-2; unclear D gene. The length of the CDR3 is 16 residues. V was shortened by 2 bases and J by 5 bases, with 18 bases between the two germline ends. The germline CDR1 and CDR2 sequences are KGHSH and LQKENI. The CDR3 DNA follows: TGTGCCAGCTCACCATCCCAGGAACAAACCCGATATGGCTACACCTTC. It yields the protein CASSPSQEQTRYGYTF. The whole variable domain, remainder taken from reference TRBV18 and TRBJ1-2, is NAGVMQNPRHLVRRRGQEARLRCSPMKGHSHVYWYRQLPEEGLKFMVYLQKENIIDESGMPKERFSAEFPKEGPSILRIQQVVRGDSAAYFCASSPSQEQTRYGYTFGSGTRLTVV.

The V call is TRBV7-9, the J call TRBJ1-1, with 8 bases aligning to TRBD1. With V trimmed by 5 bases and J by 3 bases, 8 bases remained unmatched. The CDR3 loop spans 15 amino acids. Germline V gene lookup returns CDR1 SEHNR and CDR2 FQNEAQ (reference sequence). DNA for the CDR3: TGTGCCAGCAGCCCCGGACAGGGAAAGGACACTGAAGCTTTCTTT. As protein: CASSPGQGKDTEAFF.

The V and J genes are TRBV3-1 (or the pseudogene TRBV3-2) and TRBJ1-3; D call uncertain. V lost 1 base and J 3 bases, leaving 4 bases between the germline ends. Per germline, CDR1 LGHDT and CDR2 YNNKEL (reference sequence). CDR3 length equals 13 residues. This CDR3 is CASSQVRGNTIYF. The CDR3 nucleotides read TGTGCCAGCAGCCAAGTGCGTGGAAACACCATATATTTT.

The rearrangement uses TRBV27 and TRBJ1-1; TRBD1 matches 8 bases. Germline V gives CDR1 MNHEY, CDR2 SMNVEV (reference sequence). The J segment lost 4 bases and the V segment lost 5 bases, leaving 9 bases of the junction unmatched. The CDR3 extends over 15 amino acids. The DNA of the CDR3 is TGTGCCAGCAGTCCGTCGGACAGGGTTGGCACTGAAGCTTTCTTT. Translation: CASSPSDRVGTEAFF.

V usage is TRBV18 and J usage is TRBJ1-5; D is undetermined. V gave up 6 bases and J gave up 4 bases, with 25 bases separating them. The germline CDR1 and CDR2 sequences are KGHSH and LQKENI. This CDR3 has 18 residues. The DNA of the CDR3 is TGTGCCAGCTCGCAAGAGGCGTCCGGGTCACTTACGAATCAGCCCCAGCATTTT. This encodes CASSQEASGSLTNQPQHF.

V usage is TRBV14 and J usage is TRBJ2-7; TRBD1 matches at 8 bases. Germline CDR1 SGHDN, CDR2 FVKESK. The CDR3 covers 15 residues. Losses at the gene ends were 4 bases for V and 6 bases for J; bases not matched to a gene: 11. The CDR3 region has the DNA TGTGCCAGCAGCCGGCTAGGCCAGGGGGCGGGCGAGCAGTACTTC. Translation gives CASSRLGQGAGEQYF.

J is TRBJ1-2 and V is TRBV3-1 (or the pseudogene TRBV3-2); D is possibly TRBD1 (5 bases). The germline CDR1 and CDR2 sequences are LGHDT and YNNKEL (reference sequence). The CDR3 extends over 12 amino acids. The ends were cut back, 2 bases at V and 8 bases at J, with 9 bases in the middle. CDR3 amino acids: CASSQRAGGYTF. CDR3 nucleotides: TGTGCCAGCAGCCAAAGAGCAGGGGGCTACACCTTC.

The rearrangement links TRBV7-9 to TRBJ2-5; TRBD1 agrees at 7 bases. The CDR3 covers 18 residues. The V gene end was trimmed by 5 bases and the J gene end by 2 bases; junction bases not matched to a gene: 17. Germline CDR1 reads SEHNR; CDR2 reads FQNEAQ (reference sequence). The CDR3: CASSPKGPGTVFQETQYF. DNA for the CDR3: TGTGCCAGCAGCCCAAAGGGGCCCGGGACAGTCTTTCAAGAGACCCAGTACTTC.

This clone was detected a few times. The gene calls are TRBV10-2 and TRBJ2-6; 7 bases line up with TRBD1. Per the germline V gene, CDR1 is WSHSY and CDR2 is SAAADI. This CDR3 comprises 16 residues. V shed 4 bases and J 2 bases; nucleotides not matched to a gene: 5. CDR3 sequence reads: CASSVRGSAGANVLTF. The CDR3 DNA reads TGCGCCAGCAGTGTCAGGGGGTCTGCTGGGGCCAACGTCCTGACTTTC.